The rows below give T cell receptor beta chains drawn from one sample of a study of shared clonotypes between healthy human individuals. TCRdb's table, derived via immunoSEQ multiplex PCR, lists solely in-frame clones and lacks some. The table shows more than 550,000 clones, with 90% to 95% occurring only once. What was sequenced was naive CD8+ T cells sorted from blood. All receptors derive from a man between 25 and 39 years old in good health. Both conserved end residues are part of each CDR3. Fields, in order: J gene, V gene, D gene, clone size, CDR3 protein, CDR3 DNA. D genes are given only for firm matches. Some rows have no size entry. The others give once, few or many, or a class for an expanded clone.

j_call: TRBJ1-1; v_call: TRBV7-9; d_call: -; clone_size: -; cdr3_aa: CASSLSETGNTEAFF; cdr3_nt: TGTGCCAGCAGCTTATCCGAGACAGGAAACACTGAAGCTTTCTTT
j_call: TRBJ2-2; v_call: TRBV5-1; d_call: TRBD1; clone_size: few; cdr3_aa: CASSLVGTGGDTGELFF; cdr3_nt: TGCGCCAGCAGCTTGGTTGGGACAGGGGGCGACACCGGGGAGCTGTTTTTT
j_call: TRBJ2-4; v_call: TRBV23-1; d_call: -; clone_size: -; cdr3_aa: CAGGEDLPLAKNIQYF; cdr3_nt: TGCGCCGGAGGTGAGGACCTACCGTTAGCCAAAAACATTCAGTACTTC
j_call: TRBJ2-7; v_call: TRBV5-1; d_call: -; clone_size: -; cdr3_aa: CASSLATASYEQYF; cdr3_nt: TGCGCCAGCAGCTTGGCCACGGCTAGCTACGAGCAGTACTTC
j_call: TRBJ2-7; v_call: TRBV27; d_call: -; clone_size: -; cdr3_aa: CASSLLGPKSSYEQYF; cdr3_nt: TGTGCCAGCAGTTTATTAGGGCCGAAGAGCTCCTACGAGCAGTACTTC
j_call: TRBJ2-2; v_call: TRBV11-2; d_call: TRBD2; clone_size: -; cdr3_aa: CASSLGLGLASYTGELFF; cdr3_nt: TGTGCCAGCAGCTTAGGATTGGGACTAGCGAGTTACACCGGGGAGCTGTTTTTT
j_call: TRBJ1-1; v_call: TRBV4-2; d_call: TRBD1; clone_size: -; cdr3_aa: CASSQDTGTGGENTEAFF; cdr3_nt: TGTGCCAGCAGCCAAGACACCGGGACAGGGGGCGAGAACACTGAAGCTTTCTTT
j_call: TRBJ2-3; v_call: TRBV19; d_call: TRBD1; clone_size: -; cdr3_aa: CASSGQPGQTADTQYF; cdr3_nt: TGTGCCAGTAGTGGACAGCCGGGACAGACAGCGGATACGCAGTATTTT
j_call: TRBJ2-6; v_call: TRBV7-9; d_call: TRBD1; clone_size: -; cdr3_aa: CASSFVPGTGSGANVLTF; cdr3_nt: TGTGCCAGCAGCTTTGTTCCCGGGACAGGTTCTGGGGCCAACGTCCTGACTTTC
j_call: TRBJ2-3; v_call: TRBV7-9; d_call: -; clone_size: -; cdr3_aa: CASPGLSTDTQYF; cdr3_nt: TGTGCCAGCCCAGGACTAAGCACAGATACGCAGTATTTT
j_call: TRBJ1-4; v_call: TRBV28; d_call: -; clone_size: few; cdr3_aa: CASSPILGRPKLFF; cdr3_nt: TGTGCCAGCAGTCCGATTCTGGGTCGGCCAAAACTGTTTTTT
j_call: TRBJ2-1; v_call: TRBV29-1; d_call: TRBD2; clone_size: -; cdr3_aa: CSVGASGRTGNEQFF; cdr3_nt: TGCAGCGTTGGGGCTAGCGGGAGAACCGGGAATGAGCAGTTCTTC
j_call: TRBJ2-5; v_call: TRBV7-9; d_call: -; clone_size: -; cdr3_aa: CASSPSGGVWETQYF; cdr3_nt: TGTGCCAGCAGCCCCTCTGGAGGGGTTTGGGAGACCCAGTACTTC
j_call: TRBJ2-1; v_call: TRBV15; d_call: TRBD2; clone_size: once; cdr3_aa: CATSGRLAGGAYNEQFF; cdr3_nt: TGTGCCACCTCAGGCCGATTAGCGGGAGGCGCCTACAATGAGCAGTTCTTC
j_call: TRBJ2-4; v_call: TRBV10-3; d_call: -; clone_size: -; cdr3_aa: CAISERTGRENIQYF; cdr3_nt: TGTGCCATCAGTGAACGAACAGGGCGTGAAAACATTCAGTACTTC
j_call: TRBJ2-1; v_call: TRBV9; d_call: TRBD1; clone_size: -; cdr3_aa: CASSVEQGSEQFF; cdr3_nt: TGTGCCAGCAGCGTCGAACAGGGGAGTGAGCAGTTCTTC
j_call: TRBJ2-7; v_call: TRBV6-6; d_call: -; clone_size: -; cdr3_aa: CANNSFQYF; cdr3_nt: TGTGCCAACAACAGTTTTCAGTACTTC
j_call: TRBJ1-1; v_call: TRBV27; d_call: -; clone_size: -; cdr3_aa: CASSLGRGYTEAFF; cdr3_nt: TGTGCCAGCAGTTTGGGACGGGGCTACACTGAAGCTTTCTTT
j_call: TRBJ2-1; v_call: TRBV5-8; d_call: -; clone_size: -; cdr3_aa: CASSLIVGVNNEQFF; cdr3_nt: TGTGCCAGCAGCTTGATTGTCGGAGTTAACAATGAGCAGTTCTTC
j_call: TRBJ2-1; v_call: TRBV19; d_call: -; clone_size: -; cdr3_aa: CASSPDSAEQFF; cdr3_nt: TGTGCCAGTAGTCCCGACTCTGCTGAGCAGTTCTTC
j_call: TRBJ2-7; v_call: TRBV14; d_call: TRBD2; clone_size: -; cdr3_aa: CASSLRLAGGEQYF; cdr3_nt: TGTGCCAGCAGCCTCAGACTAGCGGGAGGCGAGCAGTACTTC
j_call: TRBJ2-2; v_call: TRBV2; d_call: -; clone_size: -; cdr3_aa: CASIGSHTGELFF; cdr3_nt: TGTGCCAGCATCGGGTCCCACACCGGGGAGCTGTTTTTT
j_call: TRBJ2-7; v_call: TRBV27; d_call: -; clone_size: -; cdr3_aa: CASSLTRFQDEQYF; cdr3_nt: TGTGCCAGCAGTTTAACGAGGTTTCAAGACGAGCAGTACTTC
j_call: TRBJ1-5; v_call: TRBV6-6; d_call: -; clone_size: -; cdr3_aa: CASLSHRDNQPQHF; cdr3_nt: TGTGCCAGTCTATCCCACAGGGACAATCAGCCCCAGCATTTT
j_call: TRBJ2-7; v_call: TRBV2; d_call: -; clone_size: -; cdr3_aa: CATHHGGTYEQYF; cdr3_nt: TGTGCCACCCACCATGGCGGGACCTACGAGCAGTACTTC
j_call: TRBJ1-2; v_call: TRBV9; d_call: TRBD1; clone_size: -; cdr3_aa: CASSARDSPNYGYTF; cdr3_nt: TGTGCCAGCAGCGCCCGGGACAGTCCTAACTATGGCTACACCTTC
j_call: TRBJ1-5; v_call: TRBV13; d_call: -; clone_size: -; cdr3_aa: CASSSSGTLNQPQHF; cdr3_nt: TGTGCCAGCAGCTCCTCCGGGACACTCAATCAGCCCCAGCATTTT
j_call: TRBJ1-4; v_call: TRBV7-2; d_call: -; clone_size: -; cdr3_aa: CASSLSQRGGFEKLFF; cdr3_nt: TGTGCCAGCAGCTTATCGCAGAGGGGGGGATTTGAAAAACTGTTTTTT
j_call: TRBJ1-1; v_call: TRBV25-1; d_call: TRBD1; clone_size: once; cdr3_aa: CASSGSTGGTEAFF; cdr3_nt: TGTGCCAGCAGCGGTTCGACAGGGGGGACTGAAGCTTTCTTT
j_call: TRBJ2-1; v_call: TRBV7-8; d_call: -; clone_size: -; cdr3_aa: CASSPRGPTDPGYNEQFF; cdr3_nt: TGTGCCAGCAGCCCACGGGGGCCAACAGACCCCGGCTACAATGAGCAGTTCTTC
j_call: TRBJ2-1; v_call: TRBV9; d_call: -; clone_size: -; cdr3_aa: CASSLGGATLNEQFF; cdr3_nt: TGTGCCAGCAGCCTAGGGGGGGCGACCTTGAATGAGCAGTTCTTC
j_call: TRBJ1-5; v_call: TRBV28; d_call: -; clone_size: -; cdr3_aa: CASSSLARESNQPQHF; cdr3_nt: TGTGCCAGCAGTTCCCTCGCCAGGGAGAGCAATCAGCCCCAGCATTTT
j_call: TRBJ2-7; v_call: TRBV27; d_call: TRBD1; clone_size: -; cdr3_aa: CASSALTGALIEQYF; cdr3_nt: TGTGCCAGCAGCGCGTTGACAGGGGCGTTGATCGAGCAGTACTTC
j_call: TRBJ2-3; v_call: TRBV11-2; d_call: TRBD2; clone_size: -; cdr3_aa: CASSLTPSGRFADTQYF; cdr3_nt: TGTGCCAGCAGCTTAACCCCTAGCGGACGATTTGCGGATACGCAGTATTTT
j_call: TRBJ2-7; v_call: TRBV19; d_call: TRBD1; clone_size: -; cdr3_aa: CASSIGTGSYEQYF; cdr3_nt: TGTGCCAGTAGTATCGGGACAGGGTCCTACGAGCAGTACTTC
j_call: TRBJ2-1; v_call: TRBV20-1; d_call: -; clone_size: once; cdr3_aa: CSARVVNEQFF; cdr3_nt: TGCAGTGCTAGGGTTGTTAATGAGCAGTTCTTC
j_call: TRBJ1-5; v_call: TRBV28; d_call: -; clone_size: -; cdr3_aa: CASSHRAGVGTNQPQHF; cdr3_nt: TGTGCCAGCAGTCACAGGGCCGGGGTCGGGACGAATCAGCCCCAGCATTTT
j_call: TRBJ1-5; v_call: TRBV7-2; d_call: -; clone_size: -; cdr3_aa: CASSSLGGSGQPQHF; cdr3_nt: TGTGCCAGCAGCTCTCTTGGGGGTTCGGGTCAGCCCCAGCATTTT
j_call: TRBJ2-1; v_call: TRBV27; d_call: TRBD1; clone_size: once; cdr3_aa: CASRIGPRRWQGAIYEQFF; cdr3_nt: TGTGCCAGCCGAATCGGGCCCCGGAGGTGGCAGGGGGCTATCTATGAGCAGTTCTTC
j_call: TRBJ1-5; v_call: TRBV6-6; d_call: -; clone_size: -; cdr3_aa: CASSYSISNQPQHF; cdr3_nt: TGTGCCAGCAGTTACAGCATTAGCAATCAGCCCCAGCATTTT
j_call: TRBJ2-1; v_call: TRBV5-1; d_call: TRBD2; clone_size: -; cdr3_aa: CASSSGGGRAPSSYNEQFF; cdr3_nt: TGCGCCAGCAGCTCCGGCGGCGGGAGGGCACCAAGCTCCTACAATGAGCAGTTCTTC
j_call: TRBJ2-3; v_call: TRBV5-1; d_call: TRBD2; clone_size: -; cdr3_aa: CASSSGLGTDTQYF; cdr3_nt: TGCGCCAGCAGCTCGGGACTAGGCACAGATACGCAGTATTTT
j_call: TRBJ2-3; v_call: TRBV29-1; d_call: -; clone_size: -; cdr3_aa: CSVGIQEQGWTDTQYF; cdr3_nt: TGCAGCGTTGGGATACAGGAACAAGGATGGACAGATACGCAGTATTTT
j_call: TRBJ2-7; v_call: TRBV30; d_call: -; clone_size: -; cdr3_aa: CAWSVLPTYEQYF; cdr3_nt: TGTGCCTGGAGTGTACTCCCCACCTACGAGCAGTACTTC
j_call: TRBJ1-1; v_call: TRBV7-6; d_call: TRBD1; clone_size: few; cdr3_aa: CASSTSQGIGAEAFF; cdr3_nt: TGTGCCAGCAGCACCTCACAGGGGATCGGCGCTGAAGCTTTCTTT
j_call: TRBJ2-7; v_call: TRBV7-6; d_call: -; clone_size: -; cdr3_aa: CASSLEGTSSYEQYF; cdr3_nt: TGTGCCAGCAGCTTAGAGGGGACGTCCAGCTACGAGCAGTACTTC
j_call: TRBJ2-7; v_call: TRBV6-1; d_call: -; clone_size: -; cdr3_aa: CASSAHSAEQYF; cdr3_nt: TGTGCCAGCAGTGCCCACTCCGCCGAGCAGTACTTC
j_call: TRBJ1-5; v_call: TRBV27; d_call: -; clone_size: -; cdr3_aa: CASSLYGTSSNQPQHF; cdr3_nt: TGTGCCAGCAGTTTATACGGGACATCTAGCAATCAGCCCCAGCATTTT
j_call: TRBJ1-5; v_call: TRBV21-1; d_call: -; clone_size: -; cdr3_aa: CASSKGAGPPGPQHF; cdr3_nt: TGTGCCAGCAGCAAAGGTGCAGGGCCCCCAGGGCCCCAGCATTTT
j_call: TRBJ1-1; v_call: TRBV28; d_call: -; clone_size: -; cdr3_aa: CASSSPGQNTEAFF; cdr3_nt: TGTGCCAGCAGTTCGCCGGGACAGAACACTGAAGCTTTCTTT
j_call: TRBJ1-2; v_call: TRBV15; d_call: -; clone_size: -; cdr3_aa: CATSSRLDEYGYTF; cdr3_nt: TGTGCCACCAGCAGTAGACTGGATGAATATGGCTACACCTTC
j_call: TRBJ2-5; v_call: TRBV15; d_call: -; clone_size: -; cdr3_aa: CATSRDGGLGTRETQYF; cdr3_nt: TGTGCCACCAGCAGAGATGGAGGCTTGGGCACCCGGGAGACCCAGTACTTC
j_call: TRBJ1-1; v_call: TRBV28; d_call: -; clone_size: -; cdr3_aa: CASSFEGTEAFF; cdr3_nt: TGTGCCAGCAGTTTTGAGGGGACTGAAGCTTTCTTT
j_call: TRBJ2-3; v_call: TRBV14; d_call: TRBD2; clone_size: -; cdr3_aa: CASSQVETSGTDTQYF; cdr3_nt: TGTGCCAGCAGCCAAGTCGAGACTAGCGGCACAGATACGCAGTATTTT
j_call: TRBJ2-7; v_call: TRBV28; d_call: TRBD1; clone_size: -; cdr3_aa: CASSHRGLSSYEQYF; cdr3_nt: TGTGCCAGCAGTCACAGGGGTCTGAGCTCCTACGAGCAGTACTTC
j_call: TRBJ1-3; v_call: TRBV28; d_call: -; clone_size: -; cdr3_aa: CASSFLTGTGNTIYF; cdr3_nt: TGTGCCAGCAGTTTCCTTACAGGGACAGGAAACACCATATATTTT
j_call: TRBJ1-2; v_call: TRBV10-1; d_call: TRBD1; clone_size: -; cdr3_aa: CASSEREGGCDYGYTF; cdr3_nt: TGCGCCAGCAGTGAGAGGGAAGGGGGCTGTGACTATGGCTACACCTTC
j_call: TRBJ2-1; v_call: TRBV27; d_call: TRBD2; clone_size: -; cdr3_aa: CASSLTGLAGYNEQFF; cdr3_nt: TGTGCCAGCAGTTTAACTGGGCTAGCGGGCTACAATGAGCAGTTCTTC